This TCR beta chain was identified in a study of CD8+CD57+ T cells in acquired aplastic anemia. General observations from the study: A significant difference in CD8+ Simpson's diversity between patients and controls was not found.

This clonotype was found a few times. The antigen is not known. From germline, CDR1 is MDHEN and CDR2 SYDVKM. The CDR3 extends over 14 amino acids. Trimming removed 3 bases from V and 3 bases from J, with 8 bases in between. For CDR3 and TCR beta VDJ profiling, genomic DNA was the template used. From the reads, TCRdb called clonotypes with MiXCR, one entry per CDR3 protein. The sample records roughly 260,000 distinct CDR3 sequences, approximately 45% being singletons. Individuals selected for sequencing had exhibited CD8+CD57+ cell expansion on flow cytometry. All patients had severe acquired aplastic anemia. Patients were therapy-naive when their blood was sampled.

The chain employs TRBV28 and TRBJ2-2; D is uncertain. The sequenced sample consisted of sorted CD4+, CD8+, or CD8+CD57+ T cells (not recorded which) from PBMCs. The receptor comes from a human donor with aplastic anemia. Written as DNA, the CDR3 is TGTGCCAGCAGTTTCTCGATAGACACCGGGGAGCTGTTTTTT. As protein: CASSFSIDTGELFF.